This T cell receptor beta chain was identified in a study of blood T cell repertoires in COVID-19. Study-level information: In each case, the material was cDNA or gDNA derived from T cells, B-cell-depleted T cells, or PBMCs.

Those who participated ranged in age from roughly 18 to 95 years and resided in some 24 US areas. Participant reports of clinical history set cohort assignment. The V and J ends lost 4 bases and 3 bases, in that order; junction bases with no gene match: 3. Germline CDR1 MDHEN, CDR2 SYDVKM. This CDR3 is 13 amino acids long. As originally analysed: Reference gene primer amplification gave nucleated cell count estimates. Produced via immunoSEQ multiplex PCR; TCRdb's table is partial and in-frame only. V, J and clone size were drawn from that table, and D and trimming were deduced from the DNA. The sample has 120,000 to 150,000 clones, more than 75% seen once; the top ten hold more than 1%.

Sequencing was carried out using PBMCs or T cells enriched from blood (not recorded which). This receptor was obtained from a woman aged 25 to 39 with acute COVID-19. The chain couples TRBV28 to TRBJ2-7; 7 bases are shared with TRBD2. This CDR3 reads CASSWEGVYEQYF. DNA for the CDR3: TGTGCCAGCAGTTGGGAGGGCGTCTACGAGCAGTACTTC. Full variable domain (outside the CDR3, taken from reference TRBV28 and TRBJ2-7): DVKVTQSSRYLVKRTGEKVFLECVQDMDHENMFWYRQDPGLGLRLIYFSYDVKMKEKGDIPEGYSVSREKKERFSLILESASTNQTSMYLCASSWEGVYEQYFGPGTRLTVT.